The 18 T cell receptor beta chains given below trace back to one sample, sequenced in a study of cytomegalovirus exposure and HLA in healthy donors. With 60 Vbeta and 13 Jbeta primers, the PCR was carried out. Clones were read by immunoSEQ multiplex PCR, and TCRdb kept only the in-frame ones, dropping some. The sample records roughly 290,000 clones, around 80% being singletons. The specimen was PBMCs. The receptors were gathered from a girl aged 2 to 10 in good health and CMV-seronegative.

The chain is built from TRBV6-1 and TRBJ2-7; D may be TRBD2 (5 bases). The CDR3 runs 13 residues. The V end was cut by 6 bases, the J end by 3 bases, with 12 bases between. Germline CDR1 MNHNS, CDR2 SASEGT. The DNA for the CDR3 is TGTGCCAGCAGCGAGGGAGCGGACTACGAGCAGTACTTC. This gives the protein CASSEGADYEQYF.

This sequence joins TRBV4-2 and TRBJ2-3; TRBD2 matches at 9 bases. V was clipped by 0 bases and J by 4 bases; unmatched bases: 11. This CDR3 is 18 amino acids long. Per germline, CDR1 LGHNA and CDR2 YNFKEQ. The CDR3 protein is CASSQEVGASGTADTQYF. In nucleotides, the CDR3 is TGTGCCAGCAGCCAAGAGGTCGGGGCTAGCGGGACCGCAGATACGCAGTATTTT.

The gene calls are TRBV5-6 and TRBJ2-7; D may be TRBD2 (7 bases). The CDR3 runs to 16 residues. V lost 2 bases and J 0 bases, leaving 15 bases between the germline ends. CDR1 and CDR2 from the germline V gene are SGHDT and YYEEEE. In nucleotides, the CDR3 is TGTGCCAGCAGCTTTTCGGGTGGGGGGGCCTCCTACGAGCAGTACTTC. It specifies CASSFSGGGASYEQYF.

This clone was recorded only once. The chain joins TRBV9 to TRBJ2-4; 8 bases are shared with TRBD2. V lost 3 bases to trimming and J lost 12 bases; unmatched junction nucleotides: 11. This CDR3 contains 14 residues. CDR1 is SGDLS, CDR2 YYNGEE, per germline. CDR3 loop: CASSDGGAPSPQYF. In DNA form, the CDR3 reads TGTGCCAGCAGCGACGGGGGGGCCCCCTCCCCTCAGTACTTC.

The rearrangement uses TRBV7-9 and TRBJ1-6, with D uncertain. The V and J ends lost 4 bases and 8 bases respectively, with 6 bases between them. The CDR3 runs 12 residues. In germline, CDR1 is SEHNR, CDR2 FQNEAQ (reference sequence). The CDR3 region is CASSWRDSPLHF. CDR3 bases: TGTGCCAGCAGCTGGAGAGATTCACCCCTCCACTTT.

The chain combines TRBV19 with TRBJ1-2; D remains ambiguous. This CDR3 has 15 residues. The germline gives CDR1 LNHDA, CDR2 SQIVND (reference sequence). V lost 6 bases, J lost 5 bases, and 19 bases lay in between. CDR3 residues: CASSTLGSESYGYTF. CDR3 bases: TGTGCCAGTAGCACTCTCGGCAGCGAATCATATGGCTACACCTTC.

The chain employs TRBV28 and TRBJ1-1, with no clear D. This CDR3 contains 11 residues. Between the trimmed V and J ends, which lost 7 bases and 2 bases, there was a span of 5 bases. Germline CDR1 reads MDHEN; CDR2 reads SYDVKM. CDR3 sequence reads: CASKLNTEAFF. CDR3 DNA sequence: TGTGCCAGCAAACTCAACACTGAAGCTTTCTTT.

V and J are TRBV30 and TRBJ1-4, with D possibly matching TRBD1 (5 bases). Trimming took off 0 bases at V and 3 bases at J, with 8 bases between the two ends. Germline assignment: CDR1 GTSNPN and CDR2 SVGIG (reference sequence). The CDR3 runs to 14 residues. CDR3 loop: CAWSVDSSNEKLFF. In DNA, the CDR3 is TGTGCCTGGAGTGTAGACAGCTCTAATGAAAAACTGTTTTTT.

The chain combines TRBV14 with TRBJ1-1, with D unresolved. There are 14 residues in the CDR3. Per the germline V gene, CDR1 is SGHDN and CDR2 is FVKESK. The ends were cut back, 0 bases at V and 1 base at J, with 6 bases in the middle. The CDR3 here is CASSQDLWNTEAFF. The CDR3 DNA follows: TGTGCCAGCAGCCAAGATCTCTGGAACACTGAAGCTTTCTTT.

The chain combines TRBV30 with TRBJ2-1; 11 bases fit TRBD2. V shed 7 bases, J shed 2 bases, and the junction held 7 bases outside the gene matches. The CDR3 is 15 residues long. CDR1 and CDR2 from the germline V gene are GTSNPN and SVGIG (reference sequence). The CDR3 here is CAYLSGRAPYNEQFF. CDR3 nucleotides: TGTGCCTATCTTAGCGGGAGGGCCCCCTACAATGAGCAGTTCTTC.

The chain uses TRBV5-8 and TRBJ2-7, with D perhaps matching TRBD2 (5 bases). CDR1 is SGHTS, CDR2 YDEGEE, per germline. Trimming shortened V by 4 bases and J by 5 bases, and 22 bases separated the two germline ends. The CDR3 sequence is 16 residues long. CDR3 amino acids: CASSLTGMSRGDEQYF. In DNA form, the CDR3 reads TGTGCCAGCAGCCTGACGGGAATGAGTCGGGGTGACGAGCAGTACTTC.

This CDR3 is CAWRGGAGGPETQYF. For the CDR3, the DNA is TGTGCCTGGAGGGGGGGAGCGGGGGGGCCGGAGACCCAGTACTTC. This chain connects TRBV30 to TRBJ2-5; 10 bases are shared with TRBD2. Looked up from germline, CDR1 is GTSNPN and CDR2 is SVGIG (reference sequence). The CDR3 has 15 amino acids. The ends lost 3 bases at V and 5 bases at J; junction bases unmatched: 9.

This sequence joins TRBV28 and TRBJ1-5; D is unclear. The germline CDR1 and CDR2 sequences are MDHEN and SYDVKM. Between the trimmed V and J ends, which lost 4 bases and 3 bases, there was a span of 7 bases. The CDR3 contains 13 residues. The CDR3 nucleotides read TGTGCCAGCAGTTCTACCTACAATCAGCCCCAGCATTTT. Translated: CASSSTYNQPQHF.

To note about this clone: A junction end diverges from the germline sequence, so it may reflect a read error. This CDR3 is also generated by other DNA sequences in the sample. This chain joins TRBV2 and TRBJ2-7; 8 bases align to TRBD2. In germline, CDR1 is SNHLY, CDR2 FYNNEI. The CDR3 has 14 amino acids. In DNA, the CDR3 is TGCGCCAGCAGTGGCGGACTAGCAGATTACGAGCAGTACTTC. This encodes CASSGGLADYEQYF. The full variable domain, rest sourced from reference TRBV2 and TRBJ2-7, is EPEVTQTPSHQVTQMGQEVILRCVPISNHLYFYWYRQILGQKVEFLVSFYNNEISEKSEIFDDQFSVERPDGSNFTLKIRSTKLEDSAMYFCASSGGLADYEQYFGPGTRLTVT.

The chain links TRBV6-7 to TRBJ1-5; possibly TRBD1 for D (5 bases). TRBV6-7 is labeled an ORF, and its function is uncertain. The CDR3 is 17 residues long. V shed 0 bases and J shed 2 bases, with 14 bases lying between them. The CDR3 nucleotides are TGTGCCAGCAGTTACTCAACCGCAGGGACTGGCAATCAGCCCCAGCATTTT. Amino acids: CASSYSTAGTGNQPQHF.

The gene calls are TRBV7-9 and TRBJ2-7; TRBD2 might be the D (5 bases). This CDR3 has 16 amino acids. Trimming removed 4 bases at V and 0 bases at J, with 16 bases between. Per the germline V gene, CDR1 is SEHNR and CDR2 is FQNEAQ (reference sequence). The CDR3 DNA follows: TGTGCCAGCAGCTCACCGGTCGGAGGACTCTCCTACGAGCAGTACTTC. It is translated as CASSSPVGGLSYEQYF. Combining the CDR3 with reference TRBV7-9 and TRBJ2-7 gives the whole variable domain DTGVSQNPRHKITKRGQNVTFRCDPISEHNRLYWYRQTLGQGPEFLTYFQNEAQLEKSRLLSDRFSAERPKGSFSTLEIQRTEQGDSAMYLCASSSPVGGLSYEQYFGPGTRLTVT.

This rearrangement joins TRBV29-1 to TRBJ2-7; D may be TRBD1 (6 bases). The ends were cut back, 5 bases at V and 0 bases at J, with 17 bases in the middle. The CDR3 covers 15 residues. Per germline, CDR1 SQVTM and CDR2 ANQGSEA. The CDR3: CSVISGTLSSYEQYF. CDR3 DNA: TGCAGCGTTATCTCCGGGACACTTAGCTCCTACGAGCAGTACTTC.

A few counts support this clone. The chain carries TRBV28 and TRBJ2-7, with D possibly matching TRBD1 (5 bases). Germline lookup yields CDR1 MDHEN and CDR2 SYDVKM. This CDR3 has 15 residues. V dropped 0 bases and J dropped 2 bases, with 11 bases sitting between them. CDR3 region: CASSLWTGRAYEQYF. The CDR3, as DNA: TGTGCCAGCAGTTTATGGACCGGCAGGGCCTACGAGCAGTACTTC.